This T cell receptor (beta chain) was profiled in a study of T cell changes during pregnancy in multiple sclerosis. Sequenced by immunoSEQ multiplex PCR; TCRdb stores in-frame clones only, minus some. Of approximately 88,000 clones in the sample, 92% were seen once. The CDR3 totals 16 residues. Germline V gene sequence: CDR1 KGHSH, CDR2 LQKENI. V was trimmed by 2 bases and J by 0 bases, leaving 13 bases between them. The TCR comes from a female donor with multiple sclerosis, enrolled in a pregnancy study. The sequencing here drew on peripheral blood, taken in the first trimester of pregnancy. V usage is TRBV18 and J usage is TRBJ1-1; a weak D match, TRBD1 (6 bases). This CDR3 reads CASSPKAGALNTEAFF. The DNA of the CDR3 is TGTGCCAGCTCACCAAAGGCAGGGGCGCTGAACACTGAAGCTTTCTTT.